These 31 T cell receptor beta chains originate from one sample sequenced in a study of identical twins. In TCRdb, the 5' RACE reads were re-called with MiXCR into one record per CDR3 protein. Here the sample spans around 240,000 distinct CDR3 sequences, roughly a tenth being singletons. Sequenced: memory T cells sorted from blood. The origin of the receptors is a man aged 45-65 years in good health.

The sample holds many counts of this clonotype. As DNA, the CDR3 is TGTGCCAGCAGCTCCACCTACGAGCAGTACTTC. This gives the protein CASSSTYEQYF. This chain connects TRBV12-3 or TRBV12-4 to TRBJ2-7; no firm D call. The CDR3 length is 11 residues. The V end lost 6 bases, the J end lost 2 bases, and 5 bases lay between the germline ends.

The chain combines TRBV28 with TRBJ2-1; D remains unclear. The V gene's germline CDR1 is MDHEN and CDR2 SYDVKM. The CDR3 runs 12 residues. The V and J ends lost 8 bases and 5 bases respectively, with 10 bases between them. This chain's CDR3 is CASGSYDNEQFF. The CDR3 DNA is TGTGCCAGCGGGTCGTACGACAATGAGCAGTTCTTC.

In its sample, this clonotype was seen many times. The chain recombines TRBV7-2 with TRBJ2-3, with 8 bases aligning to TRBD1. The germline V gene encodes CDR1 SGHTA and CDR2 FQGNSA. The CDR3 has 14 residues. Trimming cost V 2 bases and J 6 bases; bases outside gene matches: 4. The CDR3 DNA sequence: TGTGCCAGCAGCTTAACAGGGGGATTTGATACGCAGTATTTT. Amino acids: CASSLTGGFDTQYF.

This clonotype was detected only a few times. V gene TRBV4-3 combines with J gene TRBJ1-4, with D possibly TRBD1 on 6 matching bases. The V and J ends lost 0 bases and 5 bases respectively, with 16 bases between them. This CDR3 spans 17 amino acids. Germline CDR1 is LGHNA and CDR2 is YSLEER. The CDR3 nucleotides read TGCGCCAGCAGCCAAGATCCCCGGGGGCATTTGAATGAAAAACTGTTTTTT. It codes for CASSQDPRGHLNEKLFF.

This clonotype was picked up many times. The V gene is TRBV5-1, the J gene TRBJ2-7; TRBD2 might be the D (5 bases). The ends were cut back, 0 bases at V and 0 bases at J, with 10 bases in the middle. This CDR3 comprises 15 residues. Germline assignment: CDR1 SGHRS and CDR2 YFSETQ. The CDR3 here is CASSLDGEPSYEQYF. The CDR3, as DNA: TGCGCCAGCAGCTTGGACGGGGAACCCTCCTACGAGCAGTACTTC. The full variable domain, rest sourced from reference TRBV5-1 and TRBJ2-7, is KAGVTQTPRYLIKTRGQQVTLSCSPISGHRSVSWYQQTPGQGLQFLFEYFSETQRNKGNFPGRFSGRQFSNSRSEMNVSTLELGDSALYLCASSLDGEPSYEQYFGPGTRLTVT.

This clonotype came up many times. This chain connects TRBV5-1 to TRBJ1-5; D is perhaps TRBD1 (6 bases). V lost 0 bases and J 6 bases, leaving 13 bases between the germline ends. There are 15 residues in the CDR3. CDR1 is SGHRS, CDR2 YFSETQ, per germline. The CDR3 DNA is TGCGCCAGCAGCTTGGAGGGGGGGCTGGGTCAGCCCCAGCATTTT. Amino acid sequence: CASSLEGGLGQPQHF.

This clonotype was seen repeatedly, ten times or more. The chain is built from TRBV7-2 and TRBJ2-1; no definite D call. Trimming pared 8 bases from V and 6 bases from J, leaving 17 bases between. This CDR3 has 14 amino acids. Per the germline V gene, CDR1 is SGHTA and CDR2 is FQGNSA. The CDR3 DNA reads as TGTGCCAGCCGTTTATCTGGACCCTCCAATGAGCAGTTCTTC. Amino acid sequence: CASRLSGPSNEQFF.

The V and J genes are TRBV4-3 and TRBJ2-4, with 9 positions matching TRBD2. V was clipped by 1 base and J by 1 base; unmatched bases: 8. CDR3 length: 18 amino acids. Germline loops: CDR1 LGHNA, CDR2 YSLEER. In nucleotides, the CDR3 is TGCGCCAGCAGCCAAGTGGCGGGGGGGCCTGTGGCCAAAAACATTCAGTACTTC. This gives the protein CASSQVAGGPVAKNIQYF.

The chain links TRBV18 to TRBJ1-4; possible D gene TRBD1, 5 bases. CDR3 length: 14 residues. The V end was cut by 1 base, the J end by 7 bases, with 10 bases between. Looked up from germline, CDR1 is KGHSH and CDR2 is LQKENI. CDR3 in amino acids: CASSPLGRAEKLFF. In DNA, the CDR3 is TGTGCCAGCTCACCACTGGGCAGGGCTGAAAAACTGTTTTTT.

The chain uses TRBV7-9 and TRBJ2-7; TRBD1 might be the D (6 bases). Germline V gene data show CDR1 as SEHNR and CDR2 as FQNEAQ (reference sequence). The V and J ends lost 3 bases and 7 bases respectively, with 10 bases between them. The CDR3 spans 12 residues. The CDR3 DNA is TGTGCCAGCAGCTTCGGACAGCTAGAGCAGTACTTC. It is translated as CASSFGQLEQYF.

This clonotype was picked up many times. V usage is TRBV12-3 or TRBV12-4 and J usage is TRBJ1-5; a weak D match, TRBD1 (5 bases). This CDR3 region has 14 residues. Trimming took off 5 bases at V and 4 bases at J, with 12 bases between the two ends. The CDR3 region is CASSRDRSNQPQHF. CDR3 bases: TGTGCCAGCAGTCGTGACAGATCTAATCAGCCCCAGCATTTT.

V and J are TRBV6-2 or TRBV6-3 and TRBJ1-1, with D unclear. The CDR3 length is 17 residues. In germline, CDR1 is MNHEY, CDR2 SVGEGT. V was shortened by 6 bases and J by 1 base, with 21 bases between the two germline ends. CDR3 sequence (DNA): TGTGCCAGCAGCCGAGAAGGGAGGCTTGGGTCGAACACTGAAGCTTTCTTT. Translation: CASSREGRLGSNTEAFF.

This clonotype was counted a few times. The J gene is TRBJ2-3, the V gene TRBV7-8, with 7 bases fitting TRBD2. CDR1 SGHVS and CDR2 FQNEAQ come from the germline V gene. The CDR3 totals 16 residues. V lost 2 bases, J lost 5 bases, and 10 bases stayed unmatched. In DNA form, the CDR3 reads TGTGCCAGCAGCTTACAGACTAGCTGGAGTGGAGATACGCAGTATTTT. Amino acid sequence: CASSLQTSWSGDTQYF.

This chain's CDR3 is CSSRLPGLARTDTQYF. In nucleotides, the CDR3 is TGCAGTAGCAGACTTCCGGGACTAGCACGGACAGATACGCAGTATTTT. The chain uses TRBV20-1 and TRBJ2-3, with 9 bases fitting TRBD2. The V gene's germline CDR1 is DFQATT and CDR2 SNEGSKA (reference sequence). Trimming cost V 8 bases and J 3 bases; bases outside gene matches: 15. The CDR3 is 16 amino acids.

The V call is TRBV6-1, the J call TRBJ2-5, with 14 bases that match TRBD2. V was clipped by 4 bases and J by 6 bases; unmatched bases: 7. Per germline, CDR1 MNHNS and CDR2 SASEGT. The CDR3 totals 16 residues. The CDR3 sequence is CASSGTTSGGVKTQYF. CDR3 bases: TGTGCCAGCAGTGGGACGACTAGCGGGGGGGTGAAGACCCAGTACTTC.

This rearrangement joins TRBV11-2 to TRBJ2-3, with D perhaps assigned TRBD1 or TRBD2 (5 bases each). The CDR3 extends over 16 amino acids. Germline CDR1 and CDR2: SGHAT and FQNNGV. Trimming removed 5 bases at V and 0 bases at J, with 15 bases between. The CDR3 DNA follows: TGTGCCAGCAGCGTTACCGGGACGGTTAGCACAGATACGCAGTATTTT. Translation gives CASSVTGTVSTDTQYF.

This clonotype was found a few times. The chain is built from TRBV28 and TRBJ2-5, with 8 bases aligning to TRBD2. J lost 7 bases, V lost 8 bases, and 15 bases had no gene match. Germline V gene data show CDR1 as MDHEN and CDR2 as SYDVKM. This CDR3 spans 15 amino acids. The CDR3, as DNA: TGTGCCAGCGGACGAGCGGGGGCCACGTCGGGGACCCAGTACTTC. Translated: CASGRAGATSGTQYF.

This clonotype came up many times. The CDR3 DNA follows: TGTGCCAGCAGCCGGGAATCGACAGTTTTGAACACTGAAGCTTTCTTT. This sequence encodes CASSRESTVLNTEAFF. This chain joins TRBV7-2 and TRBJ1-1; possibly TRBD1 for D (5 bases). The CDR3 sequence is 16 residues long. Germline CDR1 and CDR2: SGHTA and FQGNSA. V was clipped by 5 bases and J by 0 bases, with 16 bases between them.

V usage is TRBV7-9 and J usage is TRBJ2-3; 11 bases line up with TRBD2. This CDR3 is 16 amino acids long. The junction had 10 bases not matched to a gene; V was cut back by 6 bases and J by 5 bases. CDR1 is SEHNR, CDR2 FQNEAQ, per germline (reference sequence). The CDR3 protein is CASRPNSGRALDTQYF. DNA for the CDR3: TGTGCCAGCAGACCTAATAGCGGGAGGGCCTTAGATACGCAGTATTTT.

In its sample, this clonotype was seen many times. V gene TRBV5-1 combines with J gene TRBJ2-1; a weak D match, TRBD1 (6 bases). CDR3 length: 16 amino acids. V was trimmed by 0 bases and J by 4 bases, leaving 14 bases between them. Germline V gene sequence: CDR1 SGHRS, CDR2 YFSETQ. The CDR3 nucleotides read TGCGCCAGCAGCTTGGGTTGGGGGCCGGTTTACAATGAGCAGTTCTTC. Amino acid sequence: CASSLGWGPVYNEQFF.

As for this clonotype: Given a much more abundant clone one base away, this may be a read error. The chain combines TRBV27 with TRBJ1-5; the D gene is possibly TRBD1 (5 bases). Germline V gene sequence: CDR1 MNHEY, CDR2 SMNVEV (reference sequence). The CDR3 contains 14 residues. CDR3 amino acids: CASTLYRGNQPQHF. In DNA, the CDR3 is TGTGCCAGCACTTTATATAGGGGTAATCAGCCCCAGCATTTT.

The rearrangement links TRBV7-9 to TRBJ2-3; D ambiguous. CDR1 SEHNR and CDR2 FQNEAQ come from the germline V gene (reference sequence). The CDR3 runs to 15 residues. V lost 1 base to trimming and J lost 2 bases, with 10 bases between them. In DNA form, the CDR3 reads TGTGCCAGCAGCTTAGTAGTTGACCCCACAGATACGCAGTATTTT. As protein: CASSLVVDPTDTQYF. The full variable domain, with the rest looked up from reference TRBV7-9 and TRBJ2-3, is DTGVSQNPRHKITKRGQNVTFRCDPISEHNRLYWYRQTLGQGPEFLTYFQNEAQLEKSRLLSDRFSAERPKGSFSTLEIQRTEQGDSAMYLCASSLVVDPTDTQYFGPGTRLTVL.

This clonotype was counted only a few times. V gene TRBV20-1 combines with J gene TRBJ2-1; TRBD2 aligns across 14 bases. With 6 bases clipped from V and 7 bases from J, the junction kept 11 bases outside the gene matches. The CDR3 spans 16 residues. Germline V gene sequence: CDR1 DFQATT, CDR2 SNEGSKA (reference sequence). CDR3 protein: CSAQPTTSGGANEQFF. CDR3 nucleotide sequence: TGCAGTGCGCAGCCGACGACTAGCGGGGGGGCAAATGAGCAGTTCTTC.

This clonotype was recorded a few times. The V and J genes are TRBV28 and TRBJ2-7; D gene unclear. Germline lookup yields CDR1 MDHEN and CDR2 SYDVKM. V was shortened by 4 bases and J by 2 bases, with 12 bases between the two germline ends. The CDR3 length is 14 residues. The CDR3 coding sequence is TGTGCCAGCAGTTCCCCGACGGTCCCCTACGAGCAGTACTTC. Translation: CASSSPTVPYEQYF. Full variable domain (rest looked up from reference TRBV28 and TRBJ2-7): DVKVTQSSRYLVKRTGEKVFLECVQDMDHENMFWYRQDPGLGLRLIYFSYDVKMKEKGDIPEGYSVSREKKERFSLILESASTNQTSMYLCASSSPTVPYEQYFGPGTRLTVT.

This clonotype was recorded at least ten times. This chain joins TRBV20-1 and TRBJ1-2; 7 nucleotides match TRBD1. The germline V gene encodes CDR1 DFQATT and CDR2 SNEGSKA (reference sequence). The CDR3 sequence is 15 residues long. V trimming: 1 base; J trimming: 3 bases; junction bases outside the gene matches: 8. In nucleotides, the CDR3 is TGCAGTGCTAGAGCGCAGGGGGTGGATTACTATGGCTACACCTTC. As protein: CSARAQGVDYYGYTF.

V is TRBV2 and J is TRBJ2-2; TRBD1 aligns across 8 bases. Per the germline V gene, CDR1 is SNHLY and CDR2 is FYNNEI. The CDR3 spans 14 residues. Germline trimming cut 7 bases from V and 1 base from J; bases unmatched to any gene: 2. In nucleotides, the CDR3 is TGTGCCAGCAACGACAGGGGGAACACCGGGGAGCTGTTTTTT. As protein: CASNDRGNTGELFF.

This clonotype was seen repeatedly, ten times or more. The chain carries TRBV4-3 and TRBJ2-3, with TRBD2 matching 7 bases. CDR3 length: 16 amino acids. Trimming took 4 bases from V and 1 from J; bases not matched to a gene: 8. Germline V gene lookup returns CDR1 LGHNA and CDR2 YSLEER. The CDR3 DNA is TGCGCCAGCAGCCTCGGGCGTCGGGGGGGCACAGATACGCAGTATTTT. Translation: CASSLGRRGGTDTQYF.

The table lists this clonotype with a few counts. The CDR3 DNA reads as TGCGCCAGCAGCCAAGATTGGTTAGGGACAGGGCGTTGGCAGTATTTT. Translation: CASSQDWLGTGRWQYF. The genes are TRBV4-3 and TRBJ2-3, with 9 bases fitting TRBD1. This CDR3 is 16 amino acids long. Trimming at V came to 0 bases and at J to 11 bases, leaving 12 bases not matched to a gene. In germline, CDR1 is LGHNA, CDR2 YSLEER.

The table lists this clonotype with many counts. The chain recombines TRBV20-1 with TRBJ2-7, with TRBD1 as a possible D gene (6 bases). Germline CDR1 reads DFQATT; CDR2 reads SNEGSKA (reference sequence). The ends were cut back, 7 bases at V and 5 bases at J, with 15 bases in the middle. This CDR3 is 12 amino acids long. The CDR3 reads CSVLQGRHEQYF. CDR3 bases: TGCAGTGTTTTACAGGGAAGGCACGAGCAGTACTTC.

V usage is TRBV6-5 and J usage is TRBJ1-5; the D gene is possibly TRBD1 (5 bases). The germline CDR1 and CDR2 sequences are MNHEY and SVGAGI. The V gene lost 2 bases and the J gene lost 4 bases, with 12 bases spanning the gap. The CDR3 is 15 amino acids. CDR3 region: CASSYSQGSNQPQHF. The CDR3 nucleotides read TGTGCCAGCAGTTACAGCCAGGGCTCGAATCAGCCCCAGCATTTT.

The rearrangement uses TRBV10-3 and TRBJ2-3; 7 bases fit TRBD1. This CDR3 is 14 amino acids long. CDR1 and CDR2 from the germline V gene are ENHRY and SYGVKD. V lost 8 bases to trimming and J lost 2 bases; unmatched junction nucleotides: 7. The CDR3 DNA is TGTGCCATCCAAAGGGGGCTAGACACAGATACGCAGTATTTT. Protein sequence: CAIQRGLDTDTQYF.